This TCR beta chain was documented in a study of T cell responses to AZD1222 COVID-19 vaccine. Only in-frame clones appear in the TCRdb table, and some are missing; sequencing was by immunoSEQ multiplex PCR. Found here are roughly 80,000 clones, about nine tenths of them singletons; the top ten hold 3% to 3.5%. Study-wide points: Two AZD1222 administrations were followed by greater Spike-specific TCR breadth and depth. There were mostly white British donors and more females than males, and clonal diversity was possibly underestimated.

Germline V gene sequence: CDR1 LGHNA, CDR2 YNFKEQ. The CDR3 length is 16 residues. V was pared by 1 base and J by 4 bases, with 5 bases of the junction left unmatched. The table lists this clone with a count of one. Antigen: not known. Samples with a second dose at about 4 or about 12 weeks were pooled together. The chain has TRBV4-2 and TRBJ1-4, with 8 positions matching TRBD1. The receptor's source is an adult who received the AZD1222 COVID-19 vaccine. Sequenced here: peripheral blood, sampled 28 days after the second AZD1222 dose. Here the CDR3 DNA reads TGTGCCAGCAGCCAAGGCCGGACAGGGCGTAATGAAAAACTGTTTTTT. As protein: CASSQGRTGRNEKLFF.